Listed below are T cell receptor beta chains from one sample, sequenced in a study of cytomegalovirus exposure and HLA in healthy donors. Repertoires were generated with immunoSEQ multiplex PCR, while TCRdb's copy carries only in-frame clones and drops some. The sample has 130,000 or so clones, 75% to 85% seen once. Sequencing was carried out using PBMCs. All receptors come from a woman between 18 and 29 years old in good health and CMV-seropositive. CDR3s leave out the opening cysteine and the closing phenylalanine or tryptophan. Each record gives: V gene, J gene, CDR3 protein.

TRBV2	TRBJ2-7	ASSLRTGGVVSYEQY
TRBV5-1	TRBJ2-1	ASSAYLAGGFYEQF
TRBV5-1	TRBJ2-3	ASSIGGADTQY
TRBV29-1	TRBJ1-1	SVEGTERSTEAF
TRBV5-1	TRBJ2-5	ASSTQPGQGFETQY
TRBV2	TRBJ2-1	ASSPQGSSYNEQF
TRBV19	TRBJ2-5	ASSTSRTAETQY
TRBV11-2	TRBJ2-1	ASSLGTGGEQF
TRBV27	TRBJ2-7	ASSKQNAHEQY
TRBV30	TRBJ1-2	AWRHSLLSGQGYGYT
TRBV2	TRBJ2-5	ASSNGQGQEETQY
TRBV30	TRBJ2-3	ALIGERAHTDTQY
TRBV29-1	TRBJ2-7	SVGGQATYEQY